Listed here are 17 T cell receptor beta chains from one sample, sequenced in a study of T cells of healthy individuals. TCRdb independently ran MiXCR on the 5' RACE reads; one entry per CDR3 protein. The sample yields more than 85,000 distinct CDR3 sequences, roughly 15% seen once. Receptor source: a human donor in good health.

The J gene is TRBJ2-2, the V gene TRBV11-2, with no clear D. V was clipped by 5 bases and J by 6 bases, with 13 bases between them. Per germline, CDR1 SGHAT and CDR2 FQNNGV. CDR3 length: 14 residues. DNA for the CDR3: TGTGCCAGCAGCGTCCCCGTTGTGGCCGGGGAGCTGTTTTTT. Its translation: CASSVPVVAGELFF.

This clonotype was counted only a few times. The chain couples TRBV2 to TRBJ2-3, with 9 bases identical to TRBD1. V lost 4 bases, J lost 5 bases, and 7 bases stayed unmatched. Per the germline V gene, CDR1 is SNHLY and CDR2 is FYNNEI. The CDR3 sequence is 15 residues long. CDR3 region: CASSATGGKGDTQYF. The CDR3 bases are TGTGCCAGCAGTGCCACAGGGGGCAAGGGAGATACGCAGTATTTT.

This clonotype has a handful of counts. The V gene is TRBV6-1, the J gene TRBJ2-7, with 7 positions matching TRBD1. Per germline, CDR1 MNHNS and CDR2 SASEGT. The CDR3 runs 13 residues. With 5 bases clipped from V and 2 bases from J, the junction kept 3 bases outside the gene matches. The CDR3 sequence: CASSWTGAYEQYF. DNA for the CDR3: TGTGCCAGCAGTTGGACAGGAGCCTACGAGCAGTACTTC.

This clonotype was observed a handful of times. This chain links TRBV7-9 with TRBJ2-4, with D tentatively TRBD1 or TRBD2 (5 bases each). Trimming shortened V by 4 bases and J by 8 bases, and 27 bases separated the two germline ends. CDR3 length: 18 residues. Looked up from germline, CDR1 is SEHNR and CDR2 is FQNEAQ (reference sequence). The CDR3 region has the DNA TGTGCCAGCAGCTCAGTCCTTGAGGTCCGGGGCATCACGGACATTCAGTACTTC. This gives the protein CASSSVLEVRGITDIQYF.

This chain connects TRBV20-1 to TRBJ2-7, with 10 bases lining up with TRBD1. The CDR3 covers 13 residues. J was trimmed by 7 bases and V by 3 bases; bases with no gene match: 6. CDR1 and CDR2 (germline): DFQATT, SNEGSKA (reference sequence). CDR3 nucleotide sequence: TGCAGTGCTAGCGAGACAGGGGGCGAAGAGCAGTACTTC. Its protein is CSASETGGEEQYF.

This clonotype has more than one count but fewer than ten. The chain is built from TRBV5-4 and TRBJ2-7; D is perhaps TRBD1 (7 bases). The germline gives CDR1 SGHNT, CDR2 YYREEE (reference sequence). CDR3 size: 15 residues. V was cut by 0 bases and J by 2 bases, with 12 bases left in between. The CDR3 region is CASSLGAGQPYEQYF. The CDR3 region has the DNA TGTGCCAGCAGCTTGGGTGCGGGACAGCCCTACGAGCAGTACTTC.

This chain uses TRBV3-1 with TRBJ2-1; D might be TRBD1 (6 bases). Germline assignment: CDR1 LGHDT and CDR2 YNNKEL (reference sequence). Trimming left V 4 bases short and J 0 bases short, with 10 bases between. CDR3 size: 15 residues. CDR3 loop: CASSRDISSYNEQFF. The CDR3, as DNA: TGTGCCAGCAGCCGGGACATCAGCTCCTACAATGAGCAGTTCTTC.

This clonotype was observed a few times. The chain is built from TRBV29-1 and TRBJ2-1; 10 bases fit TRBD2. Trimming at V came to 3 bases and at J to 9 bases, leaving 14 bases not matched to a gene. CDR3 length: 16 amino acids. Germline V gene sequence: CDR1 SQVTM, CDR2 ANQGSEA. The CDR3 spells CSVDLPSGGQGREQFF. The CDR3, as DNA: TGCAGCGTTGATTTACCTAGCGGGGGTCAGGGCCGTGAGCAGTTCTTC.

The chain joins TRBV5-1 to TRBJ2-5, with D perhaps matching TRBD1 (5 bases). Germline V gene lookup returns CDR1 SGHRS and CDR2 YFSETQ. The V gene lost 6 bases and the J gene lost 4 bases, with 13 bases spanning the gap. The CDR3 length is 13 residues. CDR3 residues: CASTVGLGETQYF. The CDR3 nucleotides are TGCGCCAGCACGGTGGGGCTGGGAGAGACCCAGTACTTC.

In its sample, this clonotype was seen many times. The gene calls are TRBV7-2 and TRBJ1-1, with 7 bases aligning to TRBD1. The CDR3 spans 15 residues. V lost 0 bases, J lost 3 bases, and 4 bases stayed unmatched. Per the germline V gene, CDR1 is SGHTA and CDR2 is FQGNSA. Written as DNA, the CDR3 is TGTGCCAGCAGCTTAGCCGGGACAGAAGACACTGAAGCTTTCTTT. Translation gives CASSLAGTEDTEAFF.

This clonotype has a count of ten or more. V usage is TRBV6-2 or TRBV6-3 and J usage is TRBJ2-5; D is perhaps TRBD2 (5 bases). Germline loops: CDR1 MNHEY, CDR2 SVGEGT. The length of the CDR3 is 13 residues. The V end was cut by 8 bases, the J end by 9 bases, with 19 bases between. CDR3 DNA sequence: TGTGCCAGCGCCGGGGAACAGTTGAAGCCCCAGTACTTC. Translation gives CASAGEQLKPQYF.

This clonotype has ten or more counts. The V call is TRBV28, the J call TRBJ2-7; 15 nucleotides align to TRBD2. The CDR3 extends over 18 amino acids. Unmatched junction bases numbered 13, after V lost 5 bases and J lost 5 bases. Germline CDR1 and CDR2: MDHEN and SYDVKM. In DNA, the CDR3 is TGTGCCAGCAGTGAAGAAGGACTAGCGGGAGGGCCGTCCCACGAGCAGTACTTC. It translates to CASSEEGLAGGPSHEQYF.

This clonotype appeared many times. This sequence joins TRBV4-2 and TRBJ2-7; TRBD1 is a possible D gene (6 bases). Trimming took 4 bases from V and 2 from J, leaving 15 bases between them. Germline V CDR1 and CDR2: LGHNA, YNFKEQ. The CDR3 covers 15 residues. Here the CDR3 DNA reads TGTGCCAGCAGCCCAGGGGTCCAGGCTACCTACGAGCAGTACTTC. Protein: CASSPGVQATYEQYF.

This clonotype was counted between two and nine times. The J gene is TRBJ2-1, the V gene TRBV28, with TRBD2 matching over 9 bases. Germline CDR1 reads MDHEN; CDR2 reads SYDVKM. With V trimmed by 6 bases and J by 0 bases, 3 bases remained unmatched. The length of the CDR3 is 15 residues. The CDR3 spells CASRIAGVSYNEQFF. The DNA of the CDR3 is TGTGCCAGCAGGATAGCGGGGGTCTCCTACAATGAGCAGTTCTTC. The whole variable domain, remainder taken from reference TRBV28 and TRBJ2-1, is DVKVTQSSRYLVKRTGEKVFLECVQDMDHENMFWYRQDPGLGLRLIYFSYDVKMKEKGDIPEGYSVSREKKERFSLILESASTNQTSMYLCASRIAGVSYNEQFFGPGTRLTVL.

This clonotype has more than one count but fewer than ten. The V and J genes are TRBV7-9 and TRBJ2-7; 7 bases line up with TRBD1. The germline V gene has CDR1 SEHNR and CDR2 FQNEAQ (reference sequence). V trimming: 2 bases; J trimming: 5 bases; junction bases outside the gene matches: 3. This CDR3 contains 13 residues. The CDR3 DNA sequence: TGTGCCAGCAGCTTAAGGCAGGGGGACGAGCAGTACTTC. Its translation: CASSLRQGDEQYF. The variable domain in full, completed from reference TRBV7-9 and TRBJ2-7, reads DTGVSQNPRHKITKRGQNVTFRCDPISEHNRLYWYRQTLGQGPEFLTYFQNEAQLEKSRLLSDRFSAERPKGSFSTLEIQRTEQGDSAMYLCASSLRQGDEQYFGPGTRLTVT.

The chain recombines TRBV20-1 with TRBJ2-3; 11 bases fit TRBD2. Germline CDR1 DFQATT, CDR2 SNEGSKA (reference sequence). The CDR3 is made up of 19 amino acids. V shed 5 bases, J shed 4 bases, and the junction held 20 bases outside the gene matches. As DNA, the CDR3 is TGCAGTGCTCCCCCGGGGCTAGCGGGGGGCGTGCTGGGCGCAGATACGCAGTATTTT. Protein product: CSAPPGLAGGVLGADTQYF.

This clonotype was detected only a few times. The chain is built from TRBV6-1 and TRBJ1-5; tentatively, D is TRBD1 (6 bases). CDR3 size: 15 residues. V was pared by 7 bases and J by 6 bases, with 19 bases between. The germline V gene encodes CDR1 MNHNS and CDR2 SASEGT. The DNA for the CDR3 is TGTGCCAGCACTGGGACATACTGGCGGTTTCAGCCCCAGCATTTT. It translates to CASTGTYWRFQPQHF.